The TCR beta chain described here comes from a study of monozygotic twins with inflammatory bowel disease. The study, taken as a whole, reports: Similarity of repertoires did not differ between concordant and discordant twins, possibly from limited power.

The CDR3 loop spans 15 amino acids. A remark on this clonotype: Its antigen is unknown.

Blood was collected, roughly 2.5 ml per donor. TCRdb re-called the 5' RACE reads, yielding one record per CDR3 amino acid sequence without DNA. Recorded for this sample: roughly 320,000 distinct CDR3 sequences. This rearrangement joins TRBV12-3 or TRBV12-4 to TRBJ2-1; TCRdb picks TRBD1, but there is no DNA to check that call. This receptor was identified in a human donor with ulcerative colitis or Crohn's disease, or a healthy co-twin of an affected twin (not recorded which). The sequenced material came from blood. CDR3 sequence reads: CASDDRRPRGGEQFF.